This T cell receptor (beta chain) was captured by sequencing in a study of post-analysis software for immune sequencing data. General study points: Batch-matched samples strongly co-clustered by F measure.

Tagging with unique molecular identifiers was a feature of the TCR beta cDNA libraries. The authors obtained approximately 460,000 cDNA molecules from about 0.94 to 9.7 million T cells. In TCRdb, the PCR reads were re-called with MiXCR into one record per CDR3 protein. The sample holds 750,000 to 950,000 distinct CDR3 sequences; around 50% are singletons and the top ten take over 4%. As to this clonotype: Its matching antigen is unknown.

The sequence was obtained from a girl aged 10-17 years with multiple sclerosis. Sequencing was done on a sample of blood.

CDR3 loop: CASSLGSLGVHYGYTF. DNA for the CDR3: TGTGCCAGCAGCCTGGGGTCCCTAGGGGTCCACTATGGCTACACCTTC. The V call is TRBV4-2, the J call TRBJ1-2, with TRBD1 as a possible D gene (5 bases). Trimming removed 4 bases from V and 3 bases from J, with 18 bases in between. Germline V gives CDR1 LGHNA, CDR2 YNFKEQ. This CDR3 comprises 16 residues.